These T cell receptor beta chains were read from a single sample in a study of blood T cell repertoires in COVID-19. Profiling relied on immunoSEQ multiplex PCR, and the TCRdb table lists in-frame clones only, not all of them. The top ten clones hold about 1.6% of a sample with 350,000 to 450,000 clones, 75% to 90% of them seen once. Material: peripheral blood. All receptors derive from a woman aged 40 to 50 with COVID-19, enrolled during active disease. CDR3s include the opening cysteine and the closing phenylalanine or tryptophan. A D gene is named only where the DNA matches it firmly. Not every row has a clone size; where given, it reads once, few, many or a size class.

>.|TRBV6-5|.|TRBJ2-7
TGTGCCAGCAGTCCTCCTACCTACGAGCAGTACTTC
CASSPPTYEQYF
>.|TRBV5-1|TRBD2|TRBJ2-3
TGCGCCAGCAGCACTACTCTAGCGGGGGCCTCCACAGATACGCAGTATTTT
CASSTTLAGASTDTQYF
>.|TRBV30|TRBD1|TRBJ1-1
TGTGCCTGGAGTGTACCTGGGACAGGGAATTCAAACACTGAAGCTTTCTTT
CAWSVPGTGNSNTEAFF
>once|TRBV5-4|TRBD1|TRBJ2-1
TGTGCCAGCAGCTTGGGGGGACAGGGGAGTAGATCCTACAATGAGCAGTTCTTC
CASSLGGQGSRSYNEQFF
>.|TRBV6-6|.|TRBJ2-1
TGTGCCAGCAGTTACTCGCTGACGGGGGATGAGCAGTTCTTC
CASSYSLTGDEQFF
>.|TRBV7-9|.|TRBJ1-2
TGTGCCAGCAGCTTATATGTCTCGTTCGGCTACACCTTC
CASSLYVSFGYTF
>.|TRBV19|.|TRBJ2-2
TGTGCCAGTAGTATAGAACAGAACACCGGGGAGCTGTTTTTT
CASSIEQNTGELFF
>once|TRBV18|TRBD1|TRBJ2-7
TGTGCCAGCTCATTCGGGACAGCCGAAGAGCAGTACTTC
CASSFGTAEEQYF
>.|TRBV7-6|.|TRBJ1-2
TGTGCCAGCAGCTTGGGCAGGGTGGCCCGGGGGGATGGCTACACCTTC
CASSLGRVARGDGYTF
>.|TRBV28|TRBD1|TRBJ1-5
TGTGCCAGCAGTTTGTCGGGGACAGGGATCAATCAGCCCCAGCATTTT
CASSLSGTGINQPQHF
>.|TRBV11-3|TRBD2|TRBJ2-1
TGTGCCAGCAGCTCGCCAAGGACTAGCGGGAGGGCCAACTACAATGAGCAGTTCTTC
CASSSPRTSGRANYNEQFF
>once|TRBV7-3|TRBD1|TRBJ1-6
TGTGCCAGCAGCCTAATGACAGGGGGCGAGTCACCCCTCCACTTT
CASSLMTGGESPLHF
>few|TRBV28|.|TRBJ1-5
TGTGCCAGCAGCCCACCTAACCGGCCCCAGCATTTT
CASSPPNRPQHF
>.|TRBV5-1|TRBD2|TRBJ2-1
TGCGCCCGCAGCGGGGCCGGCGGGGGGGCTGGTGAGCAGTTCTTC
CARSGAGGGAGEQFF
>.|TRBV9|TRBD2|TRBJ2-2
TGTGCCAGCAGCCCCGGGGCGGGGGTAAACACCGGGGAGCTGTTTTTT
CASSPGAGVNTGELFF
>.|TRBV11-1|TRBD1|TRBJ2-5
TGTGCCAGCAGCCCCGACAGGGAAGAGACCCAGTACTTC
CASSPDREETQYF
>.|TRBV4-3|.|TRBJ2-2
TGCGCCAGCAGCCAAGGACTCCCTTTTGGGGAGCTGTTTTTT
CASSQGLPFGELFF
>.|TRBV27|.|TRBJ1-2
TGTGCCAGCAGTTTATATTCGGGTGGCGATGGCTACACCTTC
CASSLYSGGDGYTF
>.|TRBV7-2|TRBD2|TRBJ2-1
TGTGCCAGCAGCTTAATACCGGGGGGCTCCTACAATGAGCAGTTCTTC
CASSLIPGGSYNEQFF
>.|TRBV7-9|.|TRBJ2-7
TGTGCCAGCAGCCTCGAGGGCAACCCGGGCGAGCAGTACTTC
CASSLEGNPGEQYF
>few|TRBV6-6|.|TRBJ2-7
TGTGCCAGCAGAACTGCGACGGGACACCGAAGAGAGCAGTACTTC
CASRTATGHRREQYF
>.|TRBV28|.|TRBJ2-1
TGTGCCAGCAGTTCTCCCCGAGGGTACAACAATGAGCAGTTCTTC
CASSSPRGYNNEQFF
>.|TRBV7-9|TRBD1|TRBJ2-5
TGTGCCAGCAGCTTAGGTGGACAGGGGCCCCAAGAGACCCAGTACTTC
CASSLGGQGPQETQYF
>.|TRBV6-2/TRBV6-3|.|TRBJ1-2
TGTGCCAGCAGTTTTCTTCAGTCACCTACGGGTACCGGCTACACCTTC
CASSFLQSPTGTGYTF
>.|TRBV6-2/TRBV6-3|.|TRBJ2-7
TGTGCCAGCAGTTACTCGATCTCTTCAGACCGGACTCCCTCCTACGAGCAGTACTTC
CASSYSISSDRTPSYEQYF
>.|TRBV27|TRBD1|TRBJ1-4
TGTGCCAGCAGTTCGGGACAGGTACGCGAAAAACTGTTTTTT
CASSSGQVREKLFF
>.|TRBV6-5|TRBD1|TRBJ1-2
TGTGCCAGCAGAGGACAGGGGGCGGGGGGCTACACCTTC
CASRGQGAGGYTF
>.|TRBV27|.|TRBJ1-1
TGTGCCAGCAGTCCTGGACTGGTGAACACTGAAGCTTTCTTT
CASSPGLVNTEAFF
>once|TRBV7-8|.|TRBJ1-2
TGTGCCAGCAGCCCGGACAGAAACTATGGCTACACCTTC
CASSPDRNYGYTF
>.|TRBV7-2|TRBD1|TRBJ1-6
TGTGCCAGCCAGACAGGGGGAACCGATAATTCACCCCTCCACTTT
CASQTGGTDNSPLHF
>.|TRBV27|.|TRBJ2-1
TGCCCCCAGCATGGTACTGATACGGGGTCCAGTGAGCAGTTCTTC
CPQHGTDTGSSEQFF
>.|TRBV27|TRBD1|TRBJ2-2
TGTGCCAGCAGTGGGGTCGGGACAGGATTCTTACGGGAGCTGTTTTTT
CASSGVGTGFLRELFF
>.|TRBV5-8|.|TRBJ2-7
TGTGCCAGCAGCTTGGGGTATAGTCCCTACGAGCAGTACTTC
CASSLGYSPYEQYF
>once|TRBV7-2|TRBD1|TRBJ1-1
TGTGCCAGCAGCTTAGTCTGGAGACAGGGGAACACTGAAGCTTTCTTT
CASSLVWRQGNTEAFF
>.|TRBV7-2|.|TRBJ2-3
TGTGCCAGCAGCTTGCGAGGGTATAACACAGATACGCAGTATTTT
CASSLRGYNTDTQYF
>.|TRBV9|.|TRBJ2-5
TGTGCCAGCAGCGTAGCCCCCCTCGGGTTGGATGCGGACCAGTACTTC
CASSVAPLGLDADQYF
>.|TRBV7-3|.|TRBJ2-7
TGTGCCAGCAGCTTAGCGGGGTCCTACGAGCAGTACTTC
CASSLAGSYEQYF
>.|TRBV6-1|.|TRBJ2-7
TGTGCCAGCAGTGAAGCCGGGGGGCGCTGGGACGAGCAGTACTTC
CASSEAGGRWDEQYF
>.|TRBV19|.|TRBJ1-5
TGTGCCAGTAAAGGGGTTAATCAGCCCCAGCATTTT
CASKGVNQPQHF
>.|TRBV5-1|TRBD1|TRBJ2-6
TGCGCCAGCAGCCTAGGACAGGCACGCTCTGGGGCCAACGTCCTGACTTTC
CASSLGQARSGANVLTF
>.|TRBV9|.|TRBJ2-5
TGTGCCAGCAGCGCTCCGGGAAGGGGAGGGACCCAGTACTTC
CASSAPGRGGTQYF
>.|TRBV5-6|TRBD1|TRBJ2-7
TGTGCCAGCAGCCGGACGGGGACAGGGATTTACGAGCAGTACTTC
CASSRTGTGIYEQYF
>.|TRBV12-3/TRBV12-4|.|TRBJ2-7
TGTGCCACTGGGACTCCCTACGAGCAGTACTTC
CATGTPYEQYF